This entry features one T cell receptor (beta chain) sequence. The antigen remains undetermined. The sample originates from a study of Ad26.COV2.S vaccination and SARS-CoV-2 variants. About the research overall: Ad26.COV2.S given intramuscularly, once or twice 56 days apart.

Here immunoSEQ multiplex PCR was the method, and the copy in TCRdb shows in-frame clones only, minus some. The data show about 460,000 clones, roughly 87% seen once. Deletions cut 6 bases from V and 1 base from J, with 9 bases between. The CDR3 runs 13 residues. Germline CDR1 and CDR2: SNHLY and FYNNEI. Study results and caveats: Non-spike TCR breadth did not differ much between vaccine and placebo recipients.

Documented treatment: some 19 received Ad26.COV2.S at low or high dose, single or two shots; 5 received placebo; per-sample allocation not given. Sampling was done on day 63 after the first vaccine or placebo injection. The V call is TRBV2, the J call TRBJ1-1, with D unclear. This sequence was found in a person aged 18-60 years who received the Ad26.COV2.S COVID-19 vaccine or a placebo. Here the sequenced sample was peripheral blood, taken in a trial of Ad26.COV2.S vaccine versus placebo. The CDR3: CASSARWNTEAFF. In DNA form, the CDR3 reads TGTGCCAGCAGCGCCCGATGGAACACTGAAGCTTTCTTT.